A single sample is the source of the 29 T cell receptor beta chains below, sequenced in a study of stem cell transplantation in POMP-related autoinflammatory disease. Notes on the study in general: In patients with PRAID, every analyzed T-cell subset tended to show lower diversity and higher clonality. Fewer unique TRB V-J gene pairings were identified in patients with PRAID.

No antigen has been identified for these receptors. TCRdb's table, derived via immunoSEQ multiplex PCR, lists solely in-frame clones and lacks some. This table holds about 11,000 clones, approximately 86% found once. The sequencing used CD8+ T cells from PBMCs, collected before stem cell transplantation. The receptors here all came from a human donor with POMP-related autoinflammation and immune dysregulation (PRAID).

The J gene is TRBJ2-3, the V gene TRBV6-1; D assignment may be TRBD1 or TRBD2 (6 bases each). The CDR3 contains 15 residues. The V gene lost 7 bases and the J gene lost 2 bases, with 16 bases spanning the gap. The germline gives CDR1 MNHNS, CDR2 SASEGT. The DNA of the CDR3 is TGTGCCAGCACCCCACTAGGGGGGATCACAGATACGCAGTATTTT. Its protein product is CASTPLGGITDTQYF.

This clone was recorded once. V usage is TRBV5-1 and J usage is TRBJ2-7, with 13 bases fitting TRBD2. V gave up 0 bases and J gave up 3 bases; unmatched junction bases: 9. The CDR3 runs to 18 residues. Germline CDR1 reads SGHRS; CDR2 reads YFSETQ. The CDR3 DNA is TGCGCCAGCAGCTTGGCTCGGACTAGCGGGAGTCGGGACTACGAGCAGTACTTC. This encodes CASSLARTSGSRDYEQYF.

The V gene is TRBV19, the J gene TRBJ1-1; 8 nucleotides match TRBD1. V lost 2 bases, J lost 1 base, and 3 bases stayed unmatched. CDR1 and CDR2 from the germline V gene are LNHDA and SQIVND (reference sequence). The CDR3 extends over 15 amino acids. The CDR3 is CASSIIDRGNTEAFF. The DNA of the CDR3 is TGTGCCAGTAGTATAATCGACAGGGGGAACACTGAAGCTTTCTTT.

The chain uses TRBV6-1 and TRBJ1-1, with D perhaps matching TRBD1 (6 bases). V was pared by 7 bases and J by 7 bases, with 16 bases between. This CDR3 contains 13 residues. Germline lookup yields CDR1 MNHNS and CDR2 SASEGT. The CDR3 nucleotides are TGTGCCAGCACCCCCAGGGGAGGTTTTGAAGCTTTCTTT. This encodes CASTPRGGFEAFF.

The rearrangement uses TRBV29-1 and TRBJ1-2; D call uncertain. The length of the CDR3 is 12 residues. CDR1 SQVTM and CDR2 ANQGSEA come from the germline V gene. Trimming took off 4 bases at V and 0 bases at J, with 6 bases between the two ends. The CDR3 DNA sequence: TGCAGCGTTGTACTAGCTAACTATGGCTACACCTTC. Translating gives CSVVLANYGYTF. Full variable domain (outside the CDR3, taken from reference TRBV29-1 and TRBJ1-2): SAVISQKPSRDICQRGTSLTIQCQVDSQVTMMFWYRQQPGQSLTLIATANQGSEATYESGFVIDKFPISRPNLTFSTLTVSNMSPEDSSIYLCSVVLANYGYTFGSGTRLTVV.

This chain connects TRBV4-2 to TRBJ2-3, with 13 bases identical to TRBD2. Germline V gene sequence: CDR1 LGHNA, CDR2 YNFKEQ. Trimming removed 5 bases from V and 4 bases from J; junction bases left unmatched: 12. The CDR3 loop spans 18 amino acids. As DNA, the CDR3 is TGTGCCAGCAGCAAAACCTCCCTAGGACTAGCGGGGGCAGATACGCAGTATTTT. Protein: CASSKTSLGLAGADTQYF.

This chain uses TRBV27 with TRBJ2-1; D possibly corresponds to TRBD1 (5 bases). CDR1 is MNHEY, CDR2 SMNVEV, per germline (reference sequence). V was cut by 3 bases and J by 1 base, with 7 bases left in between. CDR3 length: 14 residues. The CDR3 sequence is CASSLTESYNEQFF. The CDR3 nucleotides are TGTGCCAGCAGTTTGACAGAGTCCTACAATGAGCAGTTCTTC.

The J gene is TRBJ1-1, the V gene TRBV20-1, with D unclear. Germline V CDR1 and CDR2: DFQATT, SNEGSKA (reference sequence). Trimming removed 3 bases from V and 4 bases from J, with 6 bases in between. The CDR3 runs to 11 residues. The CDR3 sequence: CSARMGTEAFF. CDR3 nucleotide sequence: TGCAGTGCTAGGATGGGCACTGAAGCTTTCTTT.

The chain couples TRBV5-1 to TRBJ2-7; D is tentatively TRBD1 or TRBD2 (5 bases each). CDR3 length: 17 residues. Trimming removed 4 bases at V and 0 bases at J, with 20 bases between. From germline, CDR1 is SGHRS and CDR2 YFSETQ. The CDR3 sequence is CASSQNPGTGSSYEQYF. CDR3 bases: TGCGCCAGCAGCCAAAACCCCGGGACGGGGAGCTCCTACGAGCAGTACTTC.

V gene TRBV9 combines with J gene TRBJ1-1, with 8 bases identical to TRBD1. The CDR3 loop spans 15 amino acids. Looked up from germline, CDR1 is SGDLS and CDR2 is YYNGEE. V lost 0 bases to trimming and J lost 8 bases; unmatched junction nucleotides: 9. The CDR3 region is CASSVGGRGLEEAFF. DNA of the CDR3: TGTGCCAGCAGCGTAGGTGGCAGGGGGCTTGAGGAAGCTTTCTTT.

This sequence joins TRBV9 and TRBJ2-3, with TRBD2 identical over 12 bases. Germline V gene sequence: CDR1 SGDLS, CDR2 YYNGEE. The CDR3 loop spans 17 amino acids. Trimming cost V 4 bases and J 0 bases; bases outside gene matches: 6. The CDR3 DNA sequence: TGTGCCAGCAGCCCACTAGCGGGGGGCTCCAGCACAGATACGCAGTATTTT. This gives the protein CASSPLAGGSSTDTQYF.

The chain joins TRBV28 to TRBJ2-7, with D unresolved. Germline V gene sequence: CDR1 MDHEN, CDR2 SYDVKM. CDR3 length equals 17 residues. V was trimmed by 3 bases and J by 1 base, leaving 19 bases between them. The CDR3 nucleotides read TGTGCCAGCAGTTTGGCGCCCAGCCCGTCGATTTCCTACGAGCAGTACTTC. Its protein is CASSLAPSPSISYEQYF.

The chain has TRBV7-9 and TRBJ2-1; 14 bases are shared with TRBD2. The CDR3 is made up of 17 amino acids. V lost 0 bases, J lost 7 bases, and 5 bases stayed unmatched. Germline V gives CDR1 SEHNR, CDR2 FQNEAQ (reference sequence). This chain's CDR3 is CASSLASGLAGVNEQFF. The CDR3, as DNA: TGTGCCAGCAGCTTAGCCTCGGGACTAGCGGGAGTGAATGAGCAGTTCTTC.

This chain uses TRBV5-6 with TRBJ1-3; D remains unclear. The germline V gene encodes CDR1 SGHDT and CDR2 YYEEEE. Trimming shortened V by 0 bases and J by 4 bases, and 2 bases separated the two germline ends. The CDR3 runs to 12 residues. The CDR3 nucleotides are TGTGCCAGCAGCTTGGGAGGAAACACCATATATTTT. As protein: CASSLGGNTIYF.

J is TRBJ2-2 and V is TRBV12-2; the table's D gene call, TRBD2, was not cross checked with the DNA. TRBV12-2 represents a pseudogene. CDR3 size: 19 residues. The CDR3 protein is CASRLGSGLTSVNTGELFF. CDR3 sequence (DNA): TGTGCAAGTCGCTTAGGCTCGGGGTTGACTAGCGTGAACACCGGGGAGCTGTTTTTT.

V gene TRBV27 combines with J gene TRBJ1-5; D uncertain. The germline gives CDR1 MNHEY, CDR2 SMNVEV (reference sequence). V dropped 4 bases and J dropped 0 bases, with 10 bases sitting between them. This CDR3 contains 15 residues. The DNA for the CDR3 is TGTGCCAGCAGTTACTCAGCTTATAGCAATCAGCCCCAGCATTTT. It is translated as CASSYSAYSNQPQHF.

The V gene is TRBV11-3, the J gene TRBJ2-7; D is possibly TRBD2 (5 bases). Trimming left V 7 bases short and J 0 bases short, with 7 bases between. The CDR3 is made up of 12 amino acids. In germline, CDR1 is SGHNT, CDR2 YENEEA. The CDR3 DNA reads TGTGCCAGCAACGGGGTCTCCTACGAGCAGTACTTC. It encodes CASNGVSYEQYF.

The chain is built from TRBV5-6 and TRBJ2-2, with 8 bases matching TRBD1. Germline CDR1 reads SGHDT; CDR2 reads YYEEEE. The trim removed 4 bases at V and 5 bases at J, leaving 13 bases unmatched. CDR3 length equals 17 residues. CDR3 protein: CASSPRDRGLTTGELFF. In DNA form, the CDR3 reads TGTGCCAGCAGCCCCCGCGACAGGGGATTAACGACCGGGGAGCTGTTTTTT.

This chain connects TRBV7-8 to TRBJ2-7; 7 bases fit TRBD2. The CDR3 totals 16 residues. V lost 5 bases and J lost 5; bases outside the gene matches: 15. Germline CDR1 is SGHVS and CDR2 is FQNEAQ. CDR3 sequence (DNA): TGTGCCAGCAGCGACCCCGCGGGAGCGGGAATCAACGAGCAGTACTTC. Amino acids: CASSDPAGAGINEQYF. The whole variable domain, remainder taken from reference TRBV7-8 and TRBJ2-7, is GAGVSQSPRYKVAKRGQDVALRCDPISGHVSLFWYQQALGQGPEFLTYFQNEAQLDKSGLPSDRFFAERPEGSVSTLKIQRTQQEDSAVYLCASSDPAGAGINEQYFGPGTRLTVT.

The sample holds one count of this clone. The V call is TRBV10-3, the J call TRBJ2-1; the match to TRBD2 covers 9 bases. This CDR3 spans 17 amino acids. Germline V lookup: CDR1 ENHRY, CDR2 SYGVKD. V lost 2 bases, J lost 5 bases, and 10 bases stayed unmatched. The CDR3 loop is CAISERGLLAGDNEQFF. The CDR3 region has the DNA TGTGCCATCAGTGAGCGGGGGCTCTTAGCGGGAGACAATGAGCAGTTCTTC.

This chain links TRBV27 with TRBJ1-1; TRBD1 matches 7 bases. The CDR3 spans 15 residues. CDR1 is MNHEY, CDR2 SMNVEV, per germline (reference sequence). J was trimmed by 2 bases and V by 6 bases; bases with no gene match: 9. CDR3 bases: TGTGCCAGCAGCCCACTCGGGACAGCAAACACTGAAGCTTTCTTT. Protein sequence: CASSPLGTANTEAFF.

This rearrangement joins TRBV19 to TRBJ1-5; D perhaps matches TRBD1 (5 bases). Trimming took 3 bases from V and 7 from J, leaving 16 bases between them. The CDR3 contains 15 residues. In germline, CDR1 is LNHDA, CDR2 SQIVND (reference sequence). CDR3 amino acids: CASSIEGRGSQPQHF. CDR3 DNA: TGTGCCAGTAGTATTGAGGGGCGGGGGAGCCAGCCCCAGCATTTT.

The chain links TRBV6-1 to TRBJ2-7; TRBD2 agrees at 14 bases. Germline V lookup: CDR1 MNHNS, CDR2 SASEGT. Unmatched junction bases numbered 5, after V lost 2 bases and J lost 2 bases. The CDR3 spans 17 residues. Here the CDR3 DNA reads TGTGCCAGCAGTGAAAGGAAGGGACTAGCGGGAGCCTACGAGCAGTACTTC. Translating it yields CASSERKGLAGAYEQYF.

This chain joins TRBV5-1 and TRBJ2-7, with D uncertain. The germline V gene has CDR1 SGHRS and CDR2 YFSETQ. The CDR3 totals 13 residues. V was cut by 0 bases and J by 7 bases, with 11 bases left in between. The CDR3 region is CASSLGATWEQYF. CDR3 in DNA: TGCGCCAGCAGCTTGGGCGCCACATGGGAGCAGTACTTC.

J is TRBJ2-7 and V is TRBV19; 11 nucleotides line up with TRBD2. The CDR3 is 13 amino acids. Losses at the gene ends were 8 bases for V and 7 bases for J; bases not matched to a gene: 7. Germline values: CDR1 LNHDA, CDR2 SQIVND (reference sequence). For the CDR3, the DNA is TGTGCCAGTTCCGGGACTAGCGGAATTGAGCAGTACTTC. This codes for CASSGTSGIEQYF.

DNA of the CDR3: TGTGCCAGCAGTGGGCCTCGGGGTGAAGCTTTCTTT. Translation gives CASSGPRGEAFF. This sequence joins TRBV6-6 and TRBJ1-1; no clear D. Germline CDR1 and CDR2: MNHNY and SVGAGI (reference sequence). The CDR3 is made up of 12 amino acids. The germline V and J ends were trimmed by 5 bases and 7 bases, with 11 bases remaining between them.

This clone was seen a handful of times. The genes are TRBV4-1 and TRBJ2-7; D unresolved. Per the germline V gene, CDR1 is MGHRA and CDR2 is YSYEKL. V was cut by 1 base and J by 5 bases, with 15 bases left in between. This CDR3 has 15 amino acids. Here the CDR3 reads CASSQVQASAHEQYF. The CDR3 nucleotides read TGCGCCAGCAGCCAAGTTCAGGCGAGCGCCCACGAGCAGTACTTC.

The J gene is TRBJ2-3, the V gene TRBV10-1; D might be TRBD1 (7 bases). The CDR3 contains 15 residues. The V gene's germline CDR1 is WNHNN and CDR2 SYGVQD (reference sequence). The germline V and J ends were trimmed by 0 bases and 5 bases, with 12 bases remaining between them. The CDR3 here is CASSESGQGGDTQYF. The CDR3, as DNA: TGCGCCAGCAGTGAGTCGGGGCAGGGGGGAGATACGCAGTATTTT.

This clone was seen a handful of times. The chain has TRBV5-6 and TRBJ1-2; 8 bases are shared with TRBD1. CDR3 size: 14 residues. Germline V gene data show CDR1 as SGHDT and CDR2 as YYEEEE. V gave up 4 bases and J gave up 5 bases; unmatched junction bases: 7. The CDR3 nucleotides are TGTGCCAGCAGCCTGTGGACAGGGCCGTATGGCTACACCTTC. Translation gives CASSLWTGPYGYTF. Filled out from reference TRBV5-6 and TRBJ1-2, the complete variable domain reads DAGVTQSPTHLIKTRGQQVTLRCSPKSGHDTVSWYQQALGQGPQFIFQYYEEEERQRGNFPDRFSGHQFPNYSSELNVNALLLGDSALYLCASSLWTGPYGYTFGSGTRLTVV.